These T cell receptor beta chains were read from a single sample in a study of shared clonotypes between healthy human individuals. Sequencing was performed with immunoSEQ multiplex PCR; in TCRdb, only in-frame clones are kept and a portion is missing. The data contain under 2.5 million clones, just under 95% of them singletons. What was sequenced was naive CD4+ T cells from PBMCs. All receptors come from a man between 18 and 29 years old in good health. Some clones in this sample may be carry-over from other donors' samples. The CDR3 runs from the conserved cysteine through the conserved F or W. The order of the fields is D gene, J gene, V gene, CDR3 length, CDR3 DNA, CDR3 protein. A D gene is named only where the DNA matches it firmly.

.	TRBJ2-7	TRBV5-1	15	TGCGCCAGCAGCTTGGAAGGACTCCTCTTTGACGAGCAGTACTTC	CASSLEGLLFDEQYF
TRBD1	TRBJ2-7	TRBV4-1	14	TGCGCCAGCCGCGGACAGGGGGCGTCCTACGAGCAGTACTTC	CASRGQGASYEQYF
.	TRBJ2-1	TRBV6-6	12	TGTGCCAGCGGGACCCGAGCGGTTGAGCAGTTCTTC	CASGTRAVEQFF
.	TRBJ2-4	TRBV9	16	TGTGCCAGCAGCGTAGATTCGGGAATGGCCAAAAACATTCAGTACTTC	CASSVDSGMAKNIQYF
.	TRBJ1-2	TRBV6-6	12	TGTGCCAGCAGTTTGAGTGATGCGGGCTACACCTTC	CASSLSDAGYTF
.	TRBJ1-1	TRBV7-9	15	TGTGCCAGCAGCCCAAGTGGGGGGCGAAACACTGAAGCTTTCTTT	CASSPSGGRNTEAFF
.	TRBJ2-4	TRBV28	16	TGTGCCAGCAGTTCTCCAGGACAGACGGCCAAAAACATTCAGTACTTC	CASSSPGQTAKNIQYF
.	TRBJ2-7	TRBV15	13	TGTGCCACCAGGAGGGGGAGAAGCTACGAGCAGTACTTC	CATRRGRSYEQYF
.	TRBJ1-5	TRBV6-5	15	TGTGCCAGCAGTCCCGGGACATATAGCAATCAGCCCCAGCATTTT	CASSPGTYSNQPQHF
TRBD1	TRBJ1-1	TRBV7-3	14	TGTGCCAGCAGCTCACAGGGGGCTGAGACTGAAGCTTTCTTT	CASSSQGAETEAFF
TRBD2	TRBJ2-2	TRBV6-5	15	TGTGCCAGCAGGCTAGCGGGAGGAGGAACCGGGGAGCTGTTTTTT	CASRLAGGGTGELFF